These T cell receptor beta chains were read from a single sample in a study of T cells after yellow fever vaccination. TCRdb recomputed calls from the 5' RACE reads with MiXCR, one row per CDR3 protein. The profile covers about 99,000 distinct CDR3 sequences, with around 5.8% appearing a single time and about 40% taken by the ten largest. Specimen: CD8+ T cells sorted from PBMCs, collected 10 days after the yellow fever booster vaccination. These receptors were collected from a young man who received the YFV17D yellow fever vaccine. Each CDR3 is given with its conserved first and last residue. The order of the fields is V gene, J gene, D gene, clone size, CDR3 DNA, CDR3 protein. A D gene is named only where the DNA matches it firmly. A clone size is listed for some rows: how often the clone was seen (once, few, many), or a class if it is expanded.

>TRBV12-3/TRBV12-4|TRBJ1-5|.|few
TGTGCCAGCAACCCGGGTTGGGGCAATCAGCCCCAGCATTTT
CASNPGWGNQPQHF
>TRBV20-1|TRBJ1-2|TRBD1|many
TGCAGTGCTAGAGTCAGGGGGGACTATGGCTACACCTTC
CSARVRGDYGYTF
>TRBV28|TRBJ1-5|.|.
TGTGCCAGCTACCCACAGAGGGGCATCCAGCCCCAGCATTTT
CASYPQRGIQPQHF
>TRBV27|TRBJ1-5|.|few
TGTGCCAGCAGCCTCGTTCAAAGGGGATCCCAGCATTTT
CASSLVQRGSQHF
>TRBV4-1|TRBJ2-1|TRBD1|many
TGCGCCAGCAGCCAAGTTTGGGACAGGGCCGACAATGAGCAGTTCTTC
CASSQVWDRADNEQFF
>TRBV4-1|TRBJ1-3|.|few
TGCGCCAGCAGCCAAGCAGGGGGAAACACCATATATTTT
CASSQAGGNTIYF
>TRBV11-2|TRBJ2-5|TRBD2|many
TGTGCCAGCAGCTCCGGGGGGGCACAAGAGACCCAGTACTTC
CASSSGGAQETQYF
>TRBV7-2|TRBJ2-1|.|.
TGTGCCAGTACTCTCGGCAATGAGCAGTTCTTC
CASTLGNEQFF
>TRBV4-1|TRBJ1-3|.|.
TGCGCCAGCAGCCAAGTTCAGGGGAGCCACACCATATATTTT
CASSQVQGSHTIYF
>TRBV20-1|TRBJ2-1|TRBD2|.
TGCAGTGCTAGAGACCCGACTAGCGGGGTGTACAATGAGCAGTTCTTC
CSARDPTSGVYNEQFF
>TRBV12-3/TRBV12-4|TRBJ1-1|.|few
TGTGCCAGCACTGTCGGGGGCACTGAAGCTTTCTTT
CASTVGGTEAFF
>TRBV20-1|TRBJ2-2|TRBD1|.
TGCAGTGCTACCCCAGGGGGCTGGAACCTCGCGAACACCGGGGAGCTGTTTTTT
CSATPGGWNLANTGELFF
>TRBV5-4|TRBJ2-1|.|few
TGTGCCAGCAGCTTACAGCACAATGAGCAGTTCTTC
CASSLQHNEQFF
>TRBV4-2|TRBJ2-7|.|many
TGTGCCAGCAGCCCCGGCACTCTCGTGACTACCTACGAGCAGTACTTC
CASSPGTLVTTYEQYF
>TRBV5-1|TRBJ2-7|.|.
TGCGCCAGCAGCCCGGAGGGGGGGACTGGATACGAGCAGTACTTC
CASSPEGGTGYEQYF
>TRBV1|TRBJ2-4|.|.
TGCACCAGCAGCCCCCGAGGGGGGTTTATCAAAAACATTCAGTACTTC
CTSSPRGGFIKNIQYF
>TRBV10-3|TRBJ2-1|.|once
TGTGCCATCAGTGAGACGTCGGTCCTTAACAATGAGCAGTTCTTC
CAISETSVLNNEQFF
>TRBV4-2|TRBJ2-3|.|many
TGTGCCAGCAGCCAAGAGGCCGGGGGTAGCACAGATACGCAGTATTTT
CASSQEAGGSTDTQYF
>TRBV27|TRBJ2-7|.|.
TGTGCCAGCAGTTTAGGGGGACTCGACGAGCAGTACTTC
CASSLGGLDEQYF
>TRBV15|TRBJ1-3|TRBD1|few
TGTGCCACCAGCAGAGCCCCAGGGGGATACTCTGGAAACACCATATATTTT
CATSRAPGGYSGNTIYF
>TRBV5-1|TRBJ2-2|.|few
TGCGCCAGCAGCTTGCCCAGGGATGCCGGGGAGCTGTTTTTT
CASSLPRDAGELFF
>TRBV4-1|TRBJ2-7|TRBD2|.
TGCGCCAGCAGCCAAGAAGGGAGCGGGGGCTACGAGCAGTACTTC
CASSQEGSGGYEQYF
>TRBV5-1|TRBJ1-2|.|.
TGCGCCAGCCGGGAGGCGGGAGCGAACTATGGCTACACCTTC
CASREAGANYGYTF
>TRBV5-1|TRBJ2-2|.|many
TGCGCCAGCAGCTTGTCGGGATCCGGGGAGCTGTTTTTT
CASSLSGSGELFF
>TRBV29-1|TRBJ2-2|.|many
TGCAGCGTTGAGTCAGGGAGGAACACCGGGGAGCTGTTTTTT
CSVESGRNTGELFF
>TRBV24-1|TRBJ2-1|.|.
TGTGCCACCAGTGATTTTAGGCAGGTCAATGAGCAGTTCTTC
CATSDFRQVNEQFF
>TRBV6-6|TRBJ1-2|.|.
TGTGCCAGCAGCTCTACCCCCGTCGGGACCCACTATGGCTACACCTTC
CASSSTPVGTHYGYTF
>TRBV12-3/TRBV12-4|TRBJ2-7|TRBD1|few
TGTGCCAGCACCGGGACAGAGACGTCCTACGAGCAGTACTTC
CASTGTETSYEQYF
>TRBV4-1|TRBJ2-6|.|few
TGCGCCAGCAGCCTACATTTCTTCGGGGCCAACGTCCTGACTTTC
CASSLHFFGANVLTF
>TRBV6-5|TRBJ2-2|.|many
TGTGCCAGCAGTTACTCGATTTCGGGGCAGGGTCCTCCCGGGGAGCTGTTTTTT
CASSYSISGQGPPGELFF
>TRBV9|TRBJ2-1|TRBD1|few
TGTGCCAGCAGCGGAGACAGGGGTTGGAACAATGAGCAGTTCTTC
CASSGDRGWNNEQFF
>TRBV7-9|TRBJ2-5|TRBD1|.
TGTGCCAGCAGCTTCCGGACAGGGGACCTTCAAGAGACCCAGTACTTC
CASSFRTGDLQETQYF
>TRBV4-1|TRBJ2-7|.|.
TGCGCCAGCAGCCAAGATTGGGCTGTCTACTCCTACGAGCAGTACTTC
CASSQDWAVYSYEQYF
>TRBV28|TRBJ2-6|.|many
TGTGCCAGCAGTTATCAAGCTTCTGGGGCCAACGTCCTGACTTTC
CASSYQASGANVLTF
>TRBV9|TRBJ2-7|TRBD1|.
TGTGCCAGCAGCGTAGGCGGACAGGGGAACGAGCAGTACTTC
CASSVGGQGNEQYF
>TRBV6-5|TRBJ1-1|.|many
TGTGCCAGCAGTTACAATGAGATGAACACTGAAGCTTTCTTT
CASSYNEMNTEAFF
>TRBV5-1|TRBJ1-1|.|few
TGCGCCAGCAGCCCGCCGGACAGAATGAACACTGAAGCTTTCTTT
CASSPPDRMNTEAFF
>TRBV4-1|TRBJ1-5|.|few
TGCGCCAGCAGCCAAGAACAGGGTGGACAGCCCCAGCATTTT
CASSQEQGGQPQHF
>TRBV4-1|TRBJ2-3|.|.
TGCGCCAGCAGCCAAGTTAGGGATACGCAGTATTTT
CASSQVRDTQYF
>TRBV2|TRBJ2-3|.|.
TGTGCCGGTAGTAGGGCAGGGGTCACAGATACGCAGTATTTT
CAGSRAGVTDTQYF
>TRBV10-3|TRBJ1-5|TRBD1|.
TGTGCCATCAGTAGGGGACAGGACAATCAGCCCCAGCATTTT
CAISRGQDNQPQHF
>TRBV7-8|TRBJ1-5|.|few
TGTGCCAGCAGCTTAGATTCTTCAGGGATGGGCAATCAGCCCCAGCATTTT
CASSLDSSGMGNQPQHF
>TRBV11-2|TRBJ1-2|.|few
TGTGCCAGCACTCCTCCGGGGGCTAAAGCTAACTATGGCTACACCTTC
CASTPPGAKANYGYTF
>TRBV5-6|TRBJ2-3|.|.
TGTGCCAGCAGTCCAGGACGATCAGATACGCAGTATTTT
CASSPGRSDTQYF
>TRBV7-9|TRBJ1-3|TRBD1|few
TGTGCCAGTACCTCCTCCCCGTGGGACAGTCGCTCTGGAAACACCATATATTTT
CASTSSPWDSRSGNTIYF
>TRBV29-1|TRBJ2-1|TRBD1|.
TGCAGCGTTGGGGGGACAGAAATCTTTAAGCAGTTCTTC
CSVGGTEIFKQFF
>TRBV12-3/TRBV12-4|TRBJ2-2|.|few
TGTGCCAGCAGACCCCTCCCCGCGGTTGGGATCTCCGGGGAGCTGTTTTTT
CASRPLPAVGISGELFF
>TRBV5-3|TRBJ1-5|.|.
TGTGCCAGAAGCATAACAGGGCGGGATAGCAATCAGCCCCAGCATTTT
CARSITGRDSNQPQHF
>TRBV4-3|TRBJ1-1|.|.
TGCGCCAGCAGCCAAGCAATCCTCCTGAACACTGAAGCTTTCTTT
CASSQAILLNTEAFF
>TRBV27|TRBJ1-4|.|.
TGTGCCAGCAGAGGGAGTCCGGTCGATGAAAAACTGTTTTTT
CASRGSPVDEKLFF
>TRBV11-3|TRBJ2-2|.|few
TGTGCCAGCAGCTTAGTGGGCAGGGCAAGCGGGGAGCTGTTTTTT
CASSLVGRASGELFF
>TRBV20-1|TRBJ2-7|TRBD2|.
TGCAGTGCGGACCTAGCGGGGACGACCTACGAGCAGTACTTC
CSADLAGTTYEQYF
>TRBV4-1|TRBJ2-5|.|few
TGCGCCAGCAGCCAAGCGACAGGCCTCCAAGAGACCCAGTACTTC
CASSQATGLQETQYF
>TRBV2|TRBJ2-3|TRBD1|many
TGTGCCAGCGACAGGGGGCAACTTATAGATACGCAGTATTTT
CASDRGQLIDTQYF